This T cell receptor (beta chain) appears in the sequencing data of a study of T cell changes during pregnancy in multiple sclerosis. Only in-frame clones appear in the TCRdb table, and some are missing; sequencing was by immunoSEQ multiplex PCR. The top ten hold about 1.2% of the sample, which has approximately 71,000 clones, over 85% seen once. CDR3 length: 12 amino acids. CDR1 is SEHNR, CDR2 FQNEAQ, per germline (reference sequence). V shed 5 bases and J shed 5 bases, with 10 bases lying between them. This receptor was identified in a female donor with multiple sclerosis, enrolled in a pregnancy study. This sequence joins TRBV7-9 and TRBJ2-7, with a weak D call TRBD1 (5 bases). The material sequenced was peripheral blood, taken in the third trimester of pregnancy. CDR3 sequence reads: CASSPSRDEQYF. The DNA of the CDR3 is TGTGCCAGCAGCCCCAGCAGGGACGAGCAGTACTTC.